This TCR beta chain stems from a study of cytomegalovirus exposure and HLA in healthy donors. With 2 bases removed from V and 2 bases from J, the gap between germline ends came to 12 bases. This CDR3 is 15 amino acids long. Germline CDR1 reads SGHNT; CDR2 reads YYREEE (reference sequence). Primers for the PCR totalled 60 Vbeta and 13 Jbeta. The assay was immunoSEQ multiplex PCR, and TCRdb's table has in-frame clones only and misses some. Of about 200,000 clones detected, approximately 79% appear once; the ten largest clones hold around 1.7%. This chain joins TRBV5-4 and TRBJ2-3; possible D gene TRBD2, 6 bases. The material sequenced was PBMCs. This receptor was obtained from a man aged 45 to 65 in good health and CMV-seronegative. The CDR3 spells CASSFEGGATDTQYF. For the CDR3, the DNA is TGTGCCAGCAGCTTTGAGGGCGGGGCCACAGATACGCAGTATTTT. Filled out from reference TRBV5-4 and TRBJ2-3, the complete variable domain reads ETGVTQSPTHLIKTRGQQVTLRCSSQSGHNTVSWYQQALGQGPQFIFQYYREEENGRGNFPPRFSGLQFPNYSSELNVNALELDDSALYLCASSFEGGATDTQYFGPGTRLTVL.